The entry below describes one T cell receptor beta chain. Its antigen is as yet unknown. Only in-frame clones appear in the TCRdb table, and some are missing; sequencing was by immunoSEQ multiplex PCR. Among some 120,000 clones, about 90% were seen once, and the ten largest hold over 0.95%. V was pared by 5 bases and J by 10 bases, with 8 bases of the junction left unmatched. The CDR3 extends over 13 amino acids. CDR1 is MDHEN, CDR2 SYDVKM, per germline. This specimen comes from a study of T cell responses to AZD1222 COVID-19 vaccine. Study outcomes and limitations: Reportedly, nearly half of unique spike TCRs recognized epitopes outside B.1.351/B.1.1.7 mutations. Among the donors, most were white British and more were female, and clonal diversity was possibly underestimated. Following two doses of AZD1222, Spike-specific TCR breadth and depth rose. Vaccine-related CD4 TCRs covered spike, predominating at 160-218 and 743-854.

This TCR derives from an adult in good health. The chain carries TRBV28 and TRBJ2-1; the match to TRBD1 covers 7 bases. The sequencing here drew on peripheral blood, taken on day 0 of AZD1222 vaccination. Written as DNA, the CDR3 is TGTGCCAGCAGTAAGGGACAGCTAAGCGAGCAGTTCTTC. Translation gives CASSKGQLSEQFF. The complete variable domain, with remaining parts taken from reference TRBV28 and TRBJ2-1, reads DVKVTQSSRYLVKRTGEKVFLECVQDMDHENMFWYRQDPGLGLRLIYFSYDVKMKEKGDIPEGYSVSREKKERFSLILESASTNQTSMYLCASSKGQLSEQFFGPGTRLTVL.